The 25 T cell receptor beta chains below all came from one sample that was sequenced in a study of blood T cell repertoires in COVID-19. The data were produced by immunoSEQ multiplex PCR, yet TCRdb's version contains in-frame clones alone and is incomplete. The profile shows roughly 90,000 clones, 80% to 85% of them singletons. Sequencing input: peripheral blood. These receptors came from a woman older than 75 with active or convalescent COVID-19.

The rearrangement links TRBV7-3 to TRBJ2-7; 8 bases align to TRBD1. V was clipped by 5 bases and J by 3 bases; unmatched bases: 9. The CDR3 runs 15 residues. Germline CDR1 reads SGHTA; CDR2 reads FQGTGA. The CDR3 nucleotides are TGTGCCAGCAGCGAGTCAGGGGGCACCTACTACGAGCAGTACTTC. Its translation is CASSESGGTYYEQYF.

The chain uses TRBV18 and TRBJ1-2, with TRBD1 identical over 10 bases. V lost 4 bases and J lost 2; bases outside the gene matches: 4. Germline-derived CDR1 and CDR2 are KGHSH and LQKENI. This CDR3 has 15 amino acids. CDR3 in amino acids: CASSRDRGDNYGYTF. The CDR3 DNA follows: TGTGCCAGCTCACGGGACAGGGGAGACAACTATGGCTACACCTTC.

V gene TRBV19 combines with J gene TRBJ2-2, with 11 bases lining up with TRBD2. Germline CDR1 and CDR2: LNHDA and SQIVND (reference sequence). CDR3 length equals 14 residues. V lost 7 bases to trimming and J lost 6 bases; unmatched junction nucleotides: 4. CDR3 DNA: TGTGCCAGTATTGATAGCGGGGGGGCCGGGGAGCTGTTTTTT. This codes for CASIDSGGAGELFF. Combining the CDR3 with reference TRBV19 and TRBJ2-2 gives the whole variable domain DGGITQSPKYLFRKEGQNVTLSCEQNLNHDAMYWYRQDPGQGLRLIYYSQIVNDFQKGDIAEGYSVSREKKESFPLTVTSAQKNPTAFYLCASIDSGGAGELFFGEGSRLTVL.

The chain employs TRBV5-1 and TRBJ1-1; D unclear. This CDR3 comprises 13 residues. Germline V gives CDR1 SGHRS, CDR2 YFSETQ. Trimming took 0 bases from V and 10 from J, leaving 13 bases between them. CDR3 protein: CASSLDQSRPAFF. The CDR3 region has the DNA TGCGCCAGCAGCTTGGACCAGTCGAGGCCAGCTTTCTTT.

The CDR3 DNA is TGTGCCACCACTGACTATTCCTACGAGCAGTACTTC. Translation gives CATTDYSYEQYF. V gene TRBV3-1 (or the pseudogene TRBV3-2) combines with J gene TRBJ2-7; D may be TRBD2 (5 bases). The CDR3 is 12 amino acids. Germline-derived CDR1 and CDR2 are LGHDT and YNNKEL (reference sequence). The germline V and J ends were trimmed by 10 bases and 1 base, with 11 bases remaining between them.

This clone has a single count. The V call is TRBV3-1 (or the pseudogene TRBV3-2), the J call TRBJ2-3; 7 positions match TRBD2. Trimming removed 1 base from V and 2 bases from J; junction bases left unmatched: 6. The CDR3 is made up of 16 amino acids. Germline lookup yields CDR1 LGHDT and CDR2 YNNKEL (reference sequence). CDR3 nucleotides: TGTGCCAGCAGCCAAGTCGCCCTAGCGGTCACAGATACGCAGTATTTT. Translation gives CASSQVALAVTDTQYF.

This chain links TRBV5-8 with TRBJ2-3; 12 bases line up with TRBD2. The CDR3 covers 16 residues. Germline loops: CDR1 SGHTS, CDR2 YDEGEE. V shed 5 bases, J shed 2 bases, and the junction held 6 bases outside the gene matches. In DNA form, the CDR3 reads TGTGCCAGCAGTGTTGGACTAGCGGGGCACACAGATACGCAGTATTTT. This encodes CASSVGLAGHTDTQYF.

The chain is built from TRBV10-3 and TRBJ2-2; 9 bases are a match to TRBD2. Germline loops: CDR1 ENHRY, CDR2 SYGVKD. J was trimmed by 5 bases and V by 2 bases; bases with no gene match: 6. CDR3 length equals 16 residues. CDR3: CAISEVSGRRTGELFF. CDR3 bases: TGTGCCATCAGTGAGGTTAGCGGGAGACGAACCGGGGAGCTGTTTTTT.

V and J are TRBV6-2 or TRBV6-3 and TRBJ2-7; TRBD1 might be the D (6 bases). There are 12 residues in the CDR3. Trimming cost V 4 bases and J 6 bases, with 10 bases left between them. Per germline, CDR1 MNHEY and CDR2 SVGEGT. The CDR3 sequence: CASSSGVTEQYF. CDR3 nucleotides: TGTGCCAGCAGTTCAGGGGTAACCGAGCAGTACTTC.

V is TRBV7-2 and J is TRBJ2-1, with TRBD1 matching over 7 bases. The CDR3 runs 15 residues. V trimming: 3 bases; J trimming: 6 bases; junction bases outside the gene matches: 8. Looked up from germline, CDR1 is SGHTA and CDR2 is FQGNSA. CDR3 amino acids: CASSFGQARGNEQFF. CDR3 bases: TGTGCCAGCAGCTTCGGACAGGCTCGGGGCAATGAGCAGTTCTTC.

The chain couples TRBV29-1 to TRBJ1-1; 7 bases are a match to TRBD1. V gave up 7 bases and J gave up 3 bases; unmatched junction bases: 11. There are 14 residues in the CDR3. The germline gives CDR1 SQVTM, CDR2 ANQGSEA. CDR3 protein: CSGGRGRRDTEAFF. Here the CDR3 DNA reads TGCAGCGGGGGAAGGGGGCGACGTGACACTGAAGCTTTCTTT. The variable domain in full, completed from reference TRBV29-1 and TRBJ1-1, reads SAVISQKPSRDICQRGTSLTIQCQVDSQVTMMFWYRQQPGQSLTLIATANQGSEATYESGFVIDKFPISRPNLTFSTLTVSNMSPEDSSIYLCSGGRGRRDTEAFFGQGTRLTVV.

This clone was seen a handful of times. DNA of the CDR3: TGTGCCAGCAGCTCAATAGACTTAGGGCCCCAGCATTTT. Residues: CASSSIDLGPQHF. The J gene is TRBJ1-5, the V gene TRBV12-3 or TRBV12-4; no firm D call. The CDR3 is made up of 13 amino acids. Trimming shortened V by 6 bases and J by 9 bases, and 15 bases separated the two germline ends.

The table lists this clone with a count of one. This sequence joins TRBV28 and TRBJ2-7, with unresolved D. Looked up from germline, CDR1 is MDHEN and CDR2 is SYDVKM. V was shortened by 6 bases and J by 2 bases, with 11 bases between the two germline ends. The CDR3 has 13 amino acids. In DNA, the CDR3 is TGTGCCAGCAGCGTCCGACTTGCCTACGAGCAGTACTTC. It translates to CASSVRLAYEQYF.

V is TRBV29-1 and J is TRBJ2-1, with TRBD2 matching 8 bases. V trimming: 6 bases; J trimming: 1 base; junction bases outside the gene matches: 8. The CDR3 spans 15 residues. CDR1 is SQVTM, CDR2 ANQGSEA, per germline. CDR3 residues: CSVRSGSGSYNEQFF. CDR3 DNA: TGCAGCGTGAGAAGCGGGAGTGGTTCCTACAATGAGCAGTTCTTC.

This CDR3 reads CASSLELGGRAPETQYF. Written as DNA, the CDR3 is TGTGCCAGCAGTTTAGAGTTGGGCGGGAGGGCCCCAGAGACCCAGTACTTC. The rearrangement joins TRBV28 to TRBJ2-5; TRBD2 matches 9 bases. The CDR3 loop spans 17 amino acids. Trimming at V came to 2 bases and at J to 4 bases, leaving 11 bases not matched to a gene. Germline loops: CDR1 MDHEN, CDR2 SYDVKM.

Turning to this clone: This sample also contains other DNA sequences that code for the same CDR3. The genes are TRBV18 and TRBJ2-7, with 8 bases fitting TRBD1. The CDR3 runs 15 residues. The germline gives CDR1 KGHSH, CDR2 LQKENI. Losses at the gene ends were 3 bases for V and 0 bases for J; bases not matched to a gene: 4. CDR3 nucleotides: TGTGCCAGCTCACCCGGGACAGGTACCTCCTACGAGCAGTACTTC. Amino acids: CASSPGTGTSYEQYF.

V and J are TRBV2 and TRBJ1-4; the match to TRBD1 covers 7 bases. Germline values: CDR1 SNHLY, CDR2 FYNNEI. This CDR3 contains 15 residues. V shed 6 bases and J 3 bases; nucleotides not matched to a gene: 7. CDR3 protein: CASRNTGVANEKLFF. The CDR3 nucleotides read TGTGCCAGCAGGAATACAGGGGTGGCTAATGAAAAACTGTTTTTT.

The genes are TRBV6-5 and TRBJ1-1, with D uncertain. The CDR3 has 15 residues. The V end lost 8 bases, the J end lost 0 bases, and 16 bases lay between the germline ends. The germline V gene has CDR1 MNHEY and CDR2 SVGAGI. The DNA of the CDR3 is TGTGCCAGCGGCGGAGGAACCCCTATGAACACTGAAGCTTTCTTT. It translates to CASGGGTPMNTEAFF.

The chain carries TRBV3-1 (or the pseudogene TRBV3-2) and TRBJ2-7; 8 bases map to TRBD2. Germline CDR1 reads LGHDT; CDR2 reads YNNKEL (reference sequence). This CDR3 spans 16 amino acids. J was trimmed by 2 bases and V by 1 base; bases with no gene match: 7. CDR3 bases: TGTGCCAGCAGCCAAGGGGCGATACTAGCGGCCTACGAGCAGTACTTC. Its protein product is CASSQGAILAAYEQYF.

This clone was counted only a few times. The chain links TRBV5-1 to TRBJ1-1; 7 bases align to TRBD1. After removal of 4 bases from V and 2 bases from J, the junction contained 8 bases not matched to a gene. The germline V gene has CDR1 SGHRS and CDR2 YFSETQ. The CDR3 is 15 amino acids. The CDR3 DNA reads TGCGCCAGCAGCGGGATGACAGGGACAAACACTGAAGCTTTCTTT. This encodes CASSGMTGTNTEAFF.

The chain has TRBV29-1 and TRBJ1-1; no clear D gene. Deletions cut 6 bases from V and 3 bases from J, with 8 bases between. The germline gives CDR1 SQVTM, CDR2 ANQGSEA. CDR3 size: 11 residues. CDR3 bases: TGCAGCGTCCGACACGACACTGAAGCTTTCTTT. Its translation: CSVRHDTEAFF.

CDR3 amino acids: CASSGQGKQYF. The CDR3, as DNA: TGTGCCAGCAGTGGACAGGGAAAGCAGTACTTC. The chain recombines TRBV28 with TRBJ2-7; 8 positions match TRBD1. There are 11 residues in the CDR3. The ends lost 5 bases at V and 8 bases at J; junction bases unmatched: 2. Germline CDR1 reads MDHEN; CDR2 reads SYDVKM.

The rearrangement links TRBV4-2 to TRBJ1-1; TRBD1 matches at 8 bases. Per the germline V gene, CDR1 is LGHNA and CDR2 is YNFKEQ. The CDR3 sequence is 16 residues long. Trimming removed 3 bases from V and 2 bases from J; junction bases left unmatched: 8. CDR3 bases: TGTGCCAGCAGCCAGCTAGACAGGGGTCTTAACACTGAAGCTTTCTTT. Translating it yields CASSQLDRGLNTEAFF.

J is TRBJ2-3 and V is TRBV19; D perhaps matches TRBD1 (6 bases). Trimming pared 4 bases from V and 6 bases from J, leaving 32 bases between. Germline-derived CDR1 and CDR2 are LNHDA and SQIVND (reference sequence). CDR3 length: 20 residues. The CDR3: CASSTPDQGFYSWATDTQYF. The CDR3 bases are TGTGCCAGTAGTACGCCCGACCAGGGGTTCTATTCCTGGGCAACGGATACGCAGTATTTT.

The CDR3 bases are TGTGCCAGCAGCCCAGACGTAGCGGCGAACACCGGGGAGCTGTTTTTT. Translating it yields CASSPDVAANTGELFF. The rearrangement joins TRBV7-3 to TRBJ2-2, with a possible D match to TRBD2 (6 bases). Germline V gives CDR1 SGHTA, CDR2 FQGTGA. The CDR3 runs to 16 residues. V lost 5 bases and J 0 bases, leaving 13 bases between the germline ends.